Listed here are 17 T cell receptor beta chains from one sample, sequenced in a study of blood T cell repertoires in COVID-19. Method: immunoSEQ multiplex PCR; TCRdb's copy keeps in-frame clones and lacks some. The data hold roughly 180,000 clones, with approximately 90% observed a single time. The sequenced sample consisted of peripheral blood. The receptors stem from a man between 65 and 85 years old with active or convalescent COVID-19.

V gene TRBV30 combines with J gene TRBJ1-5; D is unresolved. This CDR3 spans 12 amino acids. Per germline, CDR1 GTSNPN and CDR2 SVGIG (reference sequence). V lost 5 bases and J lost 1, with 6 bases in between. As DNA, the CDR3 is TGTGCCTGGTCTCAGAGCAATCAGCCCCAGCATTTT. Translating it yields CAWSQSNQPQHF.

This chain connects TRBV28 to TRBJ1-2; 8 bases fit TRBD1. J lost 4 bases, V lost 5 bases, and 6 bases had no gene match. This CDR3 spans 14 amino acids. The germline V gene encodes CDR1 MDHEN and CDR2 SYDVKM. The CDR3 DNA is TGTGCCAGCAGTCCCCAGGACAGGGTCTATGGCTACACCTTC. As protein: CASSPQDRVYGYTF.

The gene calls are TRBV7-2 and TRBJ2-1; possibly TRBD2 for D (7 bases). The V end was cut by 1 base, the J end by 9 bases, with 10 bases between. Per the germline V gene, CDR1 is SGHTA and CDR2 is FQGNSA. The CDR3 spans 13 residues. The CDR3 loop is CASSLGGGGEQFF. The CDR3 DNA is TGTGCCAGCAGCTTAGGAGGGGGGGGTGAGCAGTTCTTC.

The chain uses TRBV5-4 and TRBJ2-3; D is ambiguous. Germline V CDR1 and CDR2: SGHNT, YYREEE (reference sequence). V was pared by 4 bases and J by 5 bases, with 11 bases between. This CDR3 comprises 13 residues. The CDR3 DNA follows: TGTGCCAGCAGCCCCGATCGGGTAGATACGCAGTATTTT. Its translation is CASSPDRVDTQYF.

This chain links TRBV5-6 with TRBJ2-2; D uncertain. Trimming took off 0 bases at V and 0 bases at J, with 9 bases between the two ends. The CDR3 is 16 amino acids. Germline values: CDR1 SGHDT, CDR2 YYEEEE. The CDR3 nucleotides are TGTGCCAGCAGCTTGGACGGGTTATCGAACACCGGGGAGCTGTTTTTT. It translates to CASSLDGLSNTGELFF.

The J gene is TRBJ1-6, the V gene TRBV27, with TRBD1 matching over 7 bases. This CDR3 has 15 amino acids. J lost 8 bases, V lost 4 bases, and 8 bases had no gene match. The germline V gene encodes CDR1 MNHEY and CDR2 SMNVEV (reference sequence). The CDR3 DNA sequence: TGTGCCAGCAGTTCCGGGGGACAGCTCTATTCACCCCTCCACTTT. Its protein is CASSSGGQLYSPLHF.

The rearrangement joins TRBV19 to TRBJ1-1; D is unresolved. V lost 5 bases, J lost 10 bases, and 17 bases lay in between. The germline V gene has CDR1 LNHDA and CDR2 SQIVND (reference sequence). This CDR3 has 13 residues. The CDR3 region has the DNA TGTGCCAGTAGTTTGGGAGGACGCCTTGGAGCTTTCTTT. It codes for CASSLGGRLGAFF.

This clone was counted a single time. The gene calls are TRBV7-9 and TRBJ2-2, with a possible D match to TRBD2 (6 bases). This CDR3 comprises 14 residues. Germline-derived CDR1 and CDR2 are SEHNR and FQNEAQ (reference sequence). V shed 4 bases and J shed 7 bases, with 13 bases lying between them. DNA for the CDR3: TGTGCCAGCAGCTCGGAGGGGTATGGCGGGGAGCTGTTTTTT. It codes for CASSSEGYGGELFF.

This rearrangement joins TRBV7-8 to TRBJ2-7; 11 bases line up with TRBD1. Germline lookup yields CDR1 SGHVS and CDR2 FQNEAQ. The CDR3 length is 14 residues. Trimming took 6 bases from V and 7 from J; bases not matched to a gene: 8. DNA for the CDR3: TGTGCCAGCAGACTCGGACAGGGGGCAAGGGAGCAGTACTTC. Protein: CASRLGQGAREQYF.

DNA for the CDR3: TGTGCCAGCACGGGGGGGATCGAGACCCAGTACTTC. It specifies CASTGGIETQYF. This chain connects TRBV11-2 to TRBJ2-5, with 8 bases identical to TRBD2. Germline V CDR1 and CDR2: SGHAT, FQNNGV. CDR3 length: 12 amino acids. With V trimmed by 7 bases and J by 5 bases, 3 bases remained unmatched.

The chain combines TRBV4-3 with TRBJ2-7; D is perhaps TRBD2 (7 bases). The V gene's germline CDR1 is LGHNA and CDR2 YSLEER. This CDR3 is built from 15 residues. V was trimmed by 1 base and J by 11 bases, leaving 21 bases between them. The CDR3 loop reads CASSQVRGAQAGEYF. In DNA, the CDR3 is TGCGCCAGCAGCCAAGTTCGGGGGGCCCAGGCCGGGGAGTACTTC.

This clone came up once. The V and J genes are TRBV14 and TRBJ1-1, with D perhaps TRBD1 (5 bases). This CDR3 is built from 12 residues. Germline V gives CDR1 SGHDN, CDR2 FVKESK. Trimming took 4 bases from V and 10 from J, leaving 13 bases between them. CDR3 nucleotides: TGTGCCAGCAGCCCTCCTCGGGGGGGAGCTTTCTTT. This gives the protein CASSPPRGGAFF. Full variable domain (remainder filled in from reference TRBV14 and TRBJ1-1): EAGVTQFPSHSVIEKGQTVTLRCDPISGHDNLYWYRRVMGKEIKFLLHFVKESKQDESGMPNNRFLAERTGGTYSTLKVQPAELEDSGVYFCASSPPRGGAFFGQGTRLTVV.

The rearrangement links TRBV7-9 to TRBJ1-6, with 10 bases identical to TRBD1. The CDR3 runs to 16 residues. V gave up 4 bases and J gave up 6 bases; unmatched junction bases: 6. The germline V gene encodes CDR1 SEHNR and CDR2 FQNEAQ (reference sequence). CDR3 region: CASSSRDRGLNSPLHF. The CDR3, as DNA: TGTGCCAGCAGCTCCCGGGACAGGGGTCTTAATTCACCCCTCCACTTT. Combining the CDR3 with reference TRBV7-9 and TRBJ1-6 gives the whole variable domain DTGVSQNPRHKITKRGQNVTFRCDPISEHNRLYWYRQTLGQGPEFLTYFQNEAQLEKSRLLSDRFSAERPKGSFSTLEIQRTEQGDSAMYLCASSSRDRGLNSPLHFGNGTRLTVT.

The chain employs TRBV5-1 and TRBJ2-1; 7 positions agree with TRBD1. CDR3 length: 14 amino acids. Germline CDR1 is SGHRS and CDR2 is YFSETQ. After removal of 4 bases from V and 10 bases from J, the junction contained 11 bases not matched to a gene. This CDR3 is CASSRDSQFREQFF. The CDR3 DNA sequence: TGCGCCAGCAGCCGGGACAGTCAATTCAGGGAGCAGTTCTTC.

The V gene is TRBV6-1, the J gene TRBJ2-1; D might be TRBD1 (6 bases). V lost 3 bases and J lost 3, with 12 bases in between. The CDR3 runs 15 residues. Per germline, CDR1 MNHNS and CDR2 SASEGT. The CDR3 is CASSDDRPIYNEQFF. CDR3 nucleotides: TGTGCCAGCAGTGACGACAGGCCAATCTACAATGAGCAGTTCTTC.

This CDR3 reads CASSLGSSSGRATDTQYF. The CDR3 DNA sequence: TGTGCCAGCAGCTTGGGATCTTCTAGCGGGAGGGCCACAGATACGCAGTATTTT. The chain couples TRBV5-4 to TRBJ2-3, with 12 bases identical to TRBD2. This CDR3 region has 18 residues. Germline loops: CDR1 SGHNT, CDR2 YYREEE (reference sequence). Trimming took 0 bases from V and 2 from J; bases not matched to a gene: 7. The variable domain in full, completed from reference TRBV5-4 and TRBJ2-3, reads ETGVTQSPTHLIKTRGQQVTLRCSSQSGHNTVSWYQQALGQGPQFIFQYYREEENGRGNFPPRFSGLQFPNYSSELNVNALELDDSALYLCASSLGSSSGRATDTQYFGPGTRLTVL.

V usage is TRBV28 and J usage is TRBJ2-7, with 11 bases identical to TRBD1. Trimming took 3 bases from V and 9 from J; bases not matched to a gene: 13. The CDR3 consists of 16 residues. Germline V gives CDR1 MDHEN, CDR2 SYDVKM. Here the CDR3 reads CASSLAAGTGGKVQYF. The CDR3 DNA is TGTGCCAGCAGTTTGGCGGCCGGGACAGGGGGTAAGGTGCAGTACTTC. Complete variable domain (other parts from reference TRBV28 and TRBJ2-7): DVKVTQSSRYLVKRTGEKVFLECVQDMDHENMFWYRQDPGLGLRLIYFSYDVKMKEKGDIPEGYSVSREKKERFSLILESASTNQTSMYLCASSLAAGTGGKVQYFGPGTRLTVT.